Below are 28 T cell receptor beta chains sequenced from a single sample in a study of T cells after yellow fever vaccination. MiXCR, run by TCRdb on the 5' RACE reads, gives a single entry per CDR3 protein. This sample has 140,000 to 150,000 distinct CDR3 sequences, with more than 6.5% found just once. The specimen comprised CD4+ T cells sorted from PBMCs, sampled 10 days after the yellow fever booster vaccination. The receptors originated from a man aged 25 to 40 who received the YFV17D yellow fever vaccine.

This clonotype was observed many times. The CDR3 bases are TGTGCCAGCAGCCGGCCCCTAGAGAACGGCTATGGCTACACCTTC. Amino acid sequence: CASSRPLENGYGYTF. This chain links TRBV4-2 with TRBJ1-2; no definite D call. V was pared by 4 bases and J by 4 bases, with 16 bases between. Germline assignment: CDR1 LGHNA and CDR2 YNFKEQ. This CDR3 is 15 amino acids long.

This clonotype showed up just a few times. V usage is TRBV5-4 and J usage is TRBJ2-2; 7 bases agree with TRBD2. Germline loops: CDR1 SGHNT, CDR2 YYREEE (reference sequence). The CDR3 contains 14 residues. J lost 0 bases, V lost 10 bases, and 6 bases had no gene match. The CDR3 reads CAGSGTTNTGELFF. The CDR3 DNA sequence: TGTGCCGGAAGCGGGACCACGAACACCGGGGAGCTGTTTTTT.

The V and J genes are TRBV6-1 and TRBJ2-5; 11 nucleotides agree with TRBD2. This CDR3 contains 16 residues. The junction had 11 bases not matched to a gene; V was cut back by 6 bases and J by 5 bases. CDR1 MNHNS and CDR2 SASEGT come from the germline V gene. The CDR3 coding sequence is TGTGCCAGCAGGCCGGGACTAGCGGACAAAGGGGAGACCCAGTACTTC. Translated: CASRPGLADKGETQYF.

This clonotype was seen at least ten times. V gene TRBV30 combines with J gene TRBJ2-1; a weak D match, TRBD2 (5 bases). This CDR3 is 12 amino acids long. Germline-derived CDR1 and CDR2 are GTSNPN and SVGIG (reference sequence). V was pared by 0 bases and J by 9 bases, with 9 bases between. CDR3 region: CAWSVFGIEQFF. CDR3 DNA sequence: TGTGCCTGGAGTGTATTCGGGATTGAGCAGTTCTTC.

This clonotype came up many times. The CDR3 spells CASSLGRQNTDTQYF. DNA of the CDR3: TGCGCCAGCAGCTTGGGTCGACAGAACACAGATACGCAGTATTTT. The chain employs TRBV5-1 and TRBJ2-3; maybe TRBD1 (5 bases). This CDR3 spans 15 amino acids. Between the trimmed V and J ends, which lost 0 bases and 2 bases, there was a span of 10 bases. In germline, CDR1 is SGHRS, CDR2 YFSETQ.

This clonotype was detected ten times or more. The chain has TRBV6-5 and TRBJ2-1; 12 bases map to TRBD2. There are 15 residues in the CDR3. V shed 5 bases and J 10 bases; nucleotides not matched to a gene: 9. Germline assignment: CDR1 MNHEY and CDR2 SVGAGI. CDR3 loop: CASSNTLAGGLEQFF. The CDR3, as DNA: TGTGCCAGCAGTAACACACTAGCGGGAGGATTGGAGCAGTTCTTC.

Many counts were recorded for this clonotype. The J gene is TRBJ1-2, the V gene TRBV7-2; D is ambiguous. V was trimmed by 6 bases and J by 2 bases, leaving 16 bases between them. Germline CDR1 SGHTA, CDR2 FQGNSA. CDR3 size: 15 residues. The CDR3 reads CASRRPGSINYGYTF. The CDR3 coding sequence is TGTGCCAGCAGACGACCGGGATCAATCAACTATGGCTACACCTTC. The whole variable domain, remainder taken from reference TRBV7-2 and TRBJ1-2, is GAGVSQSPSNKVTEKGKDVELRCDPISGHTALYWYRQSLGQGLEFLIYFQGNSAPDKSGLPSDRFSAERTGGSVSTLTIQRTQQEDSAVYLCASRRPGSINYGYTFGSGTRLTVV.

This clonotype was observed many times. The V call is TRBV5-1, the J call TRBJ2-5; D uncertain. V lost 4 bases and J 3 bases, leaving 13 bases between the germline ends. The CDR3 covers 14 residues. Looked up from germline, CDR1 is SGHRS and CDR2 is YFSETQ. The CDR3 reads CASSPIRAEETQYF. The DNA of the CDR3 is TGCGCCAGCAGCCCGATACGGGCAGAAGAGACCCAGTACTTC.

This clonotype was observed many times. The V call is TRBV5-1, the J call TRBJ2-5, with D uncertain. Trimming stripped 4 bases from V and 2 bases from J, with 15 bases between. The germline V gene encodes CDR1 SGHRS and CDR2 YFSETQ. The CDR3 sequence is 15 residues long. The CDR3 coding sequence is TGCGCCAGCAGCACCCATATTACAGATCAAGAGACCCAGTACTTC. This sequence encodes CASSTHITDQETQYF.

This clonotype was picked up many times. The chain joins TRBV5-4 to TRBJ1-2; D possibly corresponds to TRBD1 (5 bases). The length of the CDR3 is 14 residues. The germline CDR1 and CDR2 sequences are SGHNT and YYREEE (reference sequence). Trimming removed 4 bases at V and 8 bases at J, with 18 bases between. The CDR3 spells CASSTQTGLLGYTF. CDR3 sequence (DNA): TGTGCCAGCAGCACCCAAACAGGACTCCTAGGCTACACCTTC.

The sample holds many counts of this clonotype. The chain uses TRBV12-3 or TRBV12-4 and TRBJ2-7; 9 bases line up with TRBD2. The CDR3 extends over 17 amino acids. The ends lost 4 bases at V and 1 base at J; junction bases unmatched: 11. The CDR3, as DNA: TGTGCCAGCAGTTCGCTGACTAGCGGCTTAAAATCCTACGAGCAGTACTTC. It specifies CASSSLTSGLKSYEQYF.

This clonotype was picked up many times. The chain is built from TRBV6-2 or TRBV6-3 and TRBJ2-2; 8 nucleotides agree with TRBD2. The junction had 11 bases not matched to a gene; V was cut back by 5 bases and J by 6 bases. The CDR3 is 16 residues long. Per germline, CDR1 MNHEY and CDR2 SVGEGT. DNA of the CDR3: TGTGCCAGCAGTCCCGAGCGGGAGTGGGTCCCCGGGGAGCTGTTTTTT. Translation gives CASSPEREWVPGELFF.

This clonotype was counted many times. The chain carries TRBV12-3 or TRBV12-4 and TRBJ2-1; 8 bases map to TRBD1. The CDR3 runs to 15 residues. J gave up 3 bases and V 6 bases, and 7 bases lay outside the gene matches. Here the CDR3 DNA reads TGTGCCAGCAGAGCGGACAGGGCGGGCTACAATGAGCAGTTCTTC. It is translated as CASRADRAGYNEQFF.

About this clonotype: Possible read error: a much larger clone is one base away. As the CDR3 is not closed by the conserved phenylalanine or tryptophan, this likely results from a read error. The genes are TRBV20-1 and TRBJ2-2, with a tentative D call TRBD1 (5 bases). V lost 6 bases and J lost 6, with 17 bases in between. Germline assignment: CDR1 DFQATT and CDR2 SNEGSKA (reference sequence). The CDR3 sequence is 14 residues long. CDR3 nucleotides: TGCAGTGCCAAGGGGCAGGGTAGAGCCGGGGAGCTGTTTCTT. Amino acid sequence: CSAKGQGRAGELFL.

Ten or more counts support this clonotype. The chain uses TRBV7-2 and TRBJ2-5; D possibly corresponds to TRBD2 (6 bases). The CDR3 is 13 amino acids. V was clipped by 4 bases and J by 0 bases, with 6 bases between them. Germline-derived CDR1 and CDR2 are SGHTA and FQGNSA. The CDR3 is CASSWTNQETQYF. The CDR3, as DNA: TGTGCCAGCAGCTGGACTAACCAAGAGACCCAGTACTTC. Complete variable domain (other parts from reference TRBV7-2 and TRBJ2-5): GAGVSQSPSNKVTEKGKDVELRCDPISGHTALYWYRQSLGQGLEFLIYFQGNSAPDKSGLPSDRFSAERTGGSVSTLTIQRTQQEDSAVYLCASSWTNQETQYFGPGTRLLVL.

Ten or more counts support this clonotype. V usage is TRBV5-1 and J usage is TRBJ2-4; 7 positions match TRBD2. The germline V gene encodes CDR1 SGHRS and CDR2 YFSETQ. The CDR3 has 16 residues. Trimming cost V 4 bases and J 1 base; bases outside gene matches: 8. CDR3 in DNA: TGCGCCAGCAGCCCTGCCCAGGGAGGGGCCAAAAACATTCAGTACTTC. It translates to CASSPAQGGAKNIQYF.

V and J are TRBV30 and TRBJ1-2; no definite D call. With 5 bases removed from V and 2 bases from J, the gap between germline ends came to 24 bases. Looked up from germline, CDR1 is GTSNPN and CDR2 is SVGIG (reference sequence). The length of the CDR3 is 17 residues. The CDR3 reads CAWGVGQPKEKNYGYTF. The CDR3 nucleotides are TGTGCCTGGGGGGTCGGTCAACCAAAAGAAAAAAACTATGGCTACACCTTC.

V usage is TRBV18 and J usage is TRBJ2-5; perhaps TRBD1 as D (6 bases). V lost 0 bases and J lost 4, with 12 bases in between. Looked up from germline, CDR1 is KGHSH and CDR2 is LQKENI. This CDR3 comprises 15 residues. CDR3 coding DNA: TGTGCCAGCTCACCACCCGCACAGGGATCAGAGACCCAGTACTTC. Amino acids: CASSPPAQGSETQYF.

This clonotype occurred many times. The chain links TRBV5-1 to TRBJ2-7, with 7 bases matching TRBD2. In germline, CDR1 is SGHRS, CDR2 YFSETQ. The CDR3 contains 15 residues. V shed 3 bases, J shed 0 bases, and the junction held 6 bases outside the gene matches. CDR3 in amino acids: CASSSGREYSYEQYF. CDR3 DNA sequence: TGCGCCAGCAGCTCCGGGCGGGAGTACTCCTACGAGCAGTACTTC.

This clonotype occurred many times. J is TRBJ2-3 and V is TRBV5-1; 7 nucleotides match TRBD2. The germline V gene encodes CDR1 SGHRS and CDR2 YFSETQ. This CDR3 has 16 residues. J was trimmed by 4 bases and V by 1 base; bases with no gene match: 9. Written as DNA, the CDR3 is TGCGCCAGCAGCTTGCCCTCGGCTAGCGGAGCAGATACGCAGTATTTT. It is translated as CASSLPSASGADTQYF.

This clonotype was counted many times. The chain couples TRBV27 to TRBJ1-5; 9 nucleotides match TRBD1. Germline-derived CDR1 and CDR2 are MNHEY and SMNVEV (reference sequence). The trim removed 7 bases at V and 6 bases at J, leaving 7 bases unmatched. The CDR3 extends over 14 amino acids. The CDR3 protein is CASKPGQGPQPQHF. As DNA, the CDR3 is TGTGCCAGCAAACCGGGACAGGGACCTCAGCCCCAGCATTTT.

This clonotype was seen at least ten times. This rearrangement joins TRBV20-1 to TRBJ2-7, with D perhaps TRBD1 or TRBD2 (5 bases each). Trimming removed 3 bases from V and 6 bases from J, with 15 bases in between. Germline V gene sequence: CDR1 DFQATT, CDR2 SNEGSKA (reference sequence). The CDR3 is 13 amino acids. CDR3 bases: TGCAGTGCTAGCCGGGGCTCCGCGGGCGAGCAGTACTTC. Residues: CSASRGSAGEQYF.

With respect to this clonotype: A much larger clone differs by one base, so this may be a read error. V usage is TRBV12-3 or TRBV12-4 and J usage is TRBJ1-1; 7 bases line up with TRBD1. V lost 8 bases, J lost 5 bases, and 11 bases stayed unmatched. The length of the CDR3 is 14 residues. The CDR3 sequence is CASLRQGPGTEAFF. The CDR3 DNA sequence: TGTGCCAGCCTGAGACAGGGACCGGGGACTGAAGCTTTCTTT.

This clonotype has only a few counts. The CDR3 nucleotides are TGCGCCAGCAGCCACGCCGGACGGGATACGGAGCAGTACTTC. This translates into CASSHAGRDTEQYF. V is TRBV4-3 and J is TRBJ2-7; D might be TRBD2 (5 bases). This CDR3 is built from 14 residues. The V gene lost 3 bases and the J gene lost 7 bases, with 16 bases spanning the gap. Germline CDR1 LGHNA, CDR2 YSLEER.

This clonotype has just a few counts. V usage is TRBV7-2 and J usage is TRBJ2-1; no clear D gene. Germline V CDR1 and CDR2: SGHTA, FQGNSA. With 6 bases removed from V and 0 bases from J, the gap between germline ends came to 9 bases. The CDR3 loop spans 14 amino acids. The CDR3 protein is CASRPGYSYNEQFF. The CDR3 DNA is TGTGCCAGCAGACCGGGCTACTCCTACAATGAGCAGTTCTTC.

Ten or more counts support this clonotype. The genes are TRBV18 and TRBJ2-5, with D possibly TRBD1 on 6 matching bases. From germline, CDR1 is KGHSH and CDR2 LQKENI. The CDR3 is 13 amino acids. V was shortened by 6 bases and J by 2 bases, with 10 bases between the two germline ends. The DNA of the CDR3 is TGTGCCAGCTCGATAGACAGGCAAGAGACCCAGTACTTC. It encodes CASSIDRQETQYF.

This clonotype was seen ten or more times. The chain combines TRBV20-1 with TRBJ2-1; TRBD2 aligns across 8 bases. The CDR3 extends over 14 amino acids. Germline loops: CDR1 DFQATT, CDR2 SNEGSKA (reference sequence). V was pared by 3 bases and J by 7 bases, with 8 bases of the junction left unmatched. The CDR3 loop is CSASRSGMGNEQFF. In DNA form, the CDR3 reads TGCAGTGCTAGTCGTAGCGGGATGGGTAATGAGCAGTTCTTC.

This clonotype was seen at least ten times. The gene calls are TRBV6-2 or TRBV6-3 and TRBJ2-1, with TRBD2 matching 13 bases. V was pared by 5 bases and J by 7 bases, with 5 bases of the junction left unmatched. The CDR3 extends over 15 amino acids. The germline V gene has CDR1 MNHEY and CDR2 SVGEGT. CDR3 DNA: TGTGCCAGCAGTCGCGGACTAGCGGGAGTTAATGAGCAGTTCTTC. Translated: CASSRGLAGVNEQFF.